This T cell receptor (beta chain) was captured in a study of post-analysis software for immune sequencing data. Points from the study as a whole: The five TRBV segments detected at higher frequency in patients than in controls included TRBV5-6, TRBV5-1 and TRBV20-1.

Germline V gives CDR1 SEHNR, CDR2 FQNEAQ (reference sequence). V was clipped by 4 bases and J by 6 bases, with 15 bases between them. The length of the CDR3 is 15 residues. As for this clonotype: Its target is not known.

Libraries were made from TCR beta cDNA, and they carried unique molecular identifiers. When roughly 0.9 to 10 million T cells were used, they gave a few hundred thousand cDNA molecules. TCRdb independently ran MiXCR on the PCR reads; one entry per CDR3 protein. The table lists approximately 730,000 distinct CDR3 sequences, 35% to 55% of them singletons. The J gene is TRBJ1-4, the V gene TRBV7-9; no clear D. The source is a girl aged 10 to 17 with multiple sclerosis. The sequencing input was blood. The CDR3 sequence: CASSSTRAMDEKLFF. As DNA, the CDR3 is TGTGCCAGCAGCTCAACAAGGGCGATGGATGAAAAACTGTTTTTT.